The TCR beta chain under discussion was sequenced for a study of cytomegalovirus exposure and HLA in healthy donors (dated by TCRdb to 2016 to 2017). Regarding the study in general: An earlier analysis of 587 of the donors reported 276 Gb of sequence data and more than 90 million unique TCR beta sequences from approximately 180 million T cells. The study combined high-throughput TCR immunosequencing, statistical association of individual TCRs with disease status, and machine learning to predict cytomegalovirus infection status. Among around 400 genotyped donors of the cohort, an average of approximately 220,000 unique TCR beta nucleotide sequences was sequenced per donor, of which roughly 17% were non-productive. In an earlier analysis of more than 550 of the donors, high-throughput TCR beta sequencing was used to judge whether each TCR beta V gene segment behaved as functional or pseudogenic. A later analysis re-examined previously published TCR beta repertoires from more than 600 donors and added high-resolution HLA genotyping to investigate patterns of TCR occurrence. An early release covering more than 500 HLA-typed donors comprised approximately 300 gigabases of sequencing data and 85 million or so unique TCR sequences. The study was designed to test whether signatures of past pathogen exposure could be identified by cataloging public T cell receptors. The genetic ancestry cluster associated with self-reported Caucasian donors included over 80% of the 300 to 400 genotyped donors. A separate validation cohort of roughly 120 different subjects was used in addition to the 666-subject first cohort. Rather than drawing on any new phenotypic data, the later analysis identified candidate immune exposures from TCR beta sequences and the way those sequences occurred across donors. Donor age, sex, ethnicity and CMV serostatus were collected together with the repertoire data. The study used immunosequencing to profile the T cell repertoires of under 700 subjects and linked those repertoires to cytomegalovirus serostatus. In a later genetic analysis, genome-wide SNP genotypes for about 65% of the 666 donors were used, and that subset was treated as a discovery cohort. The number of typed donors differed by locus: about 620-640 for A, B, C, DRB1 and DQB1; 522 for DQA1; 600 to 610 for DPA1; and some 470 for DPB1. Class I and class II HLA loci were covered by the typing at four-digit resolution. Because of strong linkage in the cohort, roughly five DR-DQ haplotypes were treated as single units for association and clustering. Every discovery cohort repertoire had been produced on one sequencing platform.

On the study overall, not on this receptor specifically: For the cohort, immune exposure information was limited to CMV serostatus. Cytomegalovirus status was reported to be diagnosed by the classifier with high specificity and sensitivity in both the original and validation cohorts. Most TCR sequences were seen in very few donors, while some public TCRs were found in many individuals. In vitro tests confirmed that a few of the cytomegalovirus-associated TCR beta chains recognize cytomegalovirus antigens. Some IMGT-functional V segments, including TRBV6-2 and TRBV6-3, could not be distinguished by the 87-base-pair reads and were therefore excluded. According to a later analysis, parvovirus B19, influenza, CMV and Epstein-Barr virus appeared linked to several top co-occurrence clusters. The presence/absence analyses assumed that sequencing depth was roughly uniform across donors, and that assumption may not be true. In an earlier analysis of 587 of the donors, most TCR beta V segments appeared in productive rearrangements about 87% or about 30% of the time, broadly matching IMGT annotations. Strong co-occurrence of HLA alleles, especially DR and DQ, made assigning TCR associations to individual alleles difficult. Because HLA typing was missing for some donors at each locus, association tests included only the typed subset. A further reported finding was that TCR beta sequences accurately predicted the HLA-A and HLA-B alleles for most subjects in the first cohort. The authors suggested that the approach could potentially be extended to other disease states and immunological phenotypes. According to a later analysis, TCR association rates differed among HLA loci, with DRB1 alleles showing the most associated TCRs and HLA-C alleles showing the fewest. In a later analysis, HLA-associated TCR beta chains were found to be more clonally expanded and to have lower generation probabilities than equally common non-associated chains. Over 15 rarely observed V segments, including chromosome 9 orphons, were excluded from the earlier analysis of about 610 of the donors because counts were too low. According to a later analysis, most CMV-associated TCR beta chains appeared to be HLA-restricted, and the HLA associations seemed to be driven largely by CMV exposure. In a later analysis, 15,000 to 20,000 TCR beta sequences were associated with specific HLA alleles at a false discovery rate of 0.05. A group of highly shared sequence variants was considered likely to be a technical artifact of the sequencing pipeline. A later genetic analysis associated a missense DCLRE1C variant with V-gene and J-gene trimming of TCR beta chains, and an independent cohort replicated the association. Compared with the approximately 670-donor mean, donors in an Asian-associated ancestry cluster had fewer N-insertions in productive TCRs, according to a later genetic analysis. A total of 150 or so TCR beta chains were listed by the study as associated with cytomegalovirus. In this cohort, only TCR beta chains were sequenced, and detectable features were limited by the absence of alpha or paired-chain data. Correlated functional status among segregating V segments might reflect linkage disequilibrium, but an unknown experimental factor could not be ruled out.

Reading the germline V gene (reference sequence) gives CDR1 SEHNR and CDR2 FQNEAQ. Taken from cysteine to phenylalanine, the CDR3 has 10 residues. The CDR3 DNA has 30 bases and is translated from base 1. The junction shows trimming of 5 bases on V and 6 bases on J, plus 4 bases between the germline ends. The cohort consisted of 650 to 700 healthy bone marrow donors. At the time of sampling, every cohort member was nominally healthy, though immune exposures that went unrecorded were likely present. The donor tested CMV seronegative and was one of the 352 seronegative cohort members. Each donor provided a peripheral blood sample, and peripheral blood mononuclear cells were used for TCR beta sequencing. Genomic DNA extraction from the blood cell samples was performed with the Qiagen DNeasy Blood Extraction Kit. Receptor libraries were prepared by the immunoSEQ multiplex PCR assay. For the multiplex PCR, a mixture combining 60 forward primers for TCR Vbeta segments and 13 reverse primers for TCR Jbeta segments was used. The CDR3 region of rearranged TCR beta genes was amplified from genomic DNA by a multiplex PCR assay. The amplified TCR beta libraries were sequenced on the Illumina HiSeq System as 87-base-pair reads. As for the original processing: In a later analysis, tens of millions of unique TCR beta chains were counted across the 500 to 850 repertoires, and approximately 11 million of these chains were shared by at least two donors. To remove PCR and sequencing errors, raw reads were error-corrected and collapsed into unique sequences using a nearest-neighbor algorithm that merged closely related sequences. Alignment of CDR3 sequences to IMGT reference sequences was used to assign V, D and J gene segments. For a sequence to be retained, a match of at least six nucleotides to both a V gene segment and a J gene segment was required. Rearrangements were classified as productive when the CDR3 lacked stop codons and remained in frame with V and J, and all other rearrangements were classified as non-productive. Following IMGT convention, CDR3 was defined as the stretch from the second conserved V-encoded cysteine to the conserved J-encoded phenylalanine. The earlier analysis of more than 450 of the donors excluded sequences that lacked an unambiguous match to a single V gene segment. An earlier analysis of some 610 of the donors called V segments functional above 56.7% productive rearrangements and segregating when the between-donor standard deviation exceeded 5%. A statistical classification framework was built to diagnose cytomegalovirus status from the catalog of TCR beta chain sequences. A later analysis assigned V and J genes by comparing TCR nucleotide sequences with IMGT/GENE-DB human TR gene sequences. Using the TCRdist pipeline, a later analysis assigned CDR3 sequences along with most-parsimonious VDJ recombination scenarios. A later analysis defined each TCR beta chain by its CDR3 amino acid sequence plus V-gene family, and excluded reads lacking a unique V-gene family. In a later analysis, approximately 640 highly shared, low-generation-probability nucleotide sequences were removed to address suspected cross-contamination and a sequencing artifact. A later analysis calculated a clonal expansion index for each public chain from normalized within-repertoire ranks of inferred template counts. A later analysis computed generation probabilities with a VDJ recombination model fitted to out-of-frame rearrangements, and checked the results against IGoR. A later analysis scored TCR-TCR, TCR-HLA and TCR-CMV co-occurrence with hypergeometric tests, applying a repertoire-size bias correction to TCR pairs. A later analysis estimated false discovery rates by permuting HLA or CMV assignments 20 times. A later analysis grouped co-occurring TCRs with DBSCAN, adding TCRdist sequence similarity when clustering within HLA-allele-positive subsets. Repertoires with fewer than 30,000 or more than 120,000 public chains, plus five repertoires with anomalous nucleotide sharing, were excluded from co-occurrence clustering. This immuneACCESS table, as held by TCRdb, lists in-frame sequences with V and J called but not all clones. Of the missing ones, under half trace to an unresolved V gene in checked studies; the others have no known cause. V, J and clone size reflect that table, while D and trimming were determined from the DNA. This sample has about 140,000 clones in its table, and about 80% of those were observed once. 1.9% of the sample is in the top ten clones.

This clone was detected only once. It lacks a known antigen. Per-nucleotide qualities are absent, and no much larger clonotype sits a single base away. The V and J genes are TRBV7-9 and TRBJ1-2; confidence is insufficient to name the D gene. Source material: PBMCs. The TCR comes from a woman aged 40 to 49 in good health and CMV-seronegative. The base sequence is TGTGCCAGCAGCGTAAATGGCTACACCTTC. This encodes CASSVNGYTF.